This is a list of T cell receptor beta chains from one sample in a study of PD-L1 blockade in urothelial cancer. Here immunoSEQ multiplex PCR was the method, and the copy in TCRdb shows in-frame clones only, minus some. The profile shows tens of thousands of clones, more than 70% of them singletons. The sample in question was PBMCs, obtained around atezolizumab (anti-PD-L1) treatment. Every receptor here comes from a man between 65 and 85 years old with urothelial cancer. Both conserved end residues are part of each CDR3. A D gene is named only where the DNA matches it firmly. A row's size may be missing; if present it is once, few, many or a size class.

clone_size: .
v_call: TRBV7-9
j_call: TRBJ1-2
d_call: TRBD1
cdr3_nt: TGTGCCAGCAGCTTAGGGGGACAGGTGGCGCTTGGCTACACCTTC
cdr3_aa: CASSLGGQVALGYTF

clone_size: .
v_call: TRBV7-9
j_call: TRBJ2-7
d_call: TRBD2
cdr3_nt: TGTGCCAGCAGCTCTAGTGGGACTAGCGGGAAACGGGGGGAGCAGTACTTC
cdr3_aa: CASSSSGTSGKRGEQYF

clone_size: once
v_call: TRBV5-1
j_call: TRBJ2-5
d_call: .
cdr3_nt: TGCGCCAGCAGCTTGACAGGGCCCACAGAGACCCAGTACTTC
cdr3_aa: CASSLTGPTETQYF

clone_size: .
v_call: TRBV7-9
j_call: TRBJ1-1
d_call: .
cdr3_nt: TGTGCCAGCAGCGGTCAGGGGTGGACTGAAGCTTTCTTT
cdr3_aa: CASSGQGWTEAFF

clone_size: .
v_call: TRBV4-1
j_call: TRBJ2-1
d_call: TRBD1
cdr3_nt: TGCGCCAGCAGCCAAGGGGACAGGGCGAATGAGCAGTTCTTC
cdr3_aa: CASSQGDRANEQFF

clone_size: .
v_call: TRBV28
j_call: TRBJ2-3
d_call: .
cdr3_nt: TGTGCCAGCAGTTTGTCCAGGGCGGATACGCAGTATTTT
cdr3_aa: CASSLSRADTQYF

clone_size: .
v_call: TRBV9
j_call: TRBJ2-2
d_call: .
cdr3_nt: TGTGCCAGCAGCGTGACCGCCGCAGGGACCGGGGAGCTGTTTTTT
cdr3_aa: CASSVTAAGTGELFF

clone_size: .
v_call: TRBV5-4
j_call: TRBJ1-4
d_call: .
cdr3_nt: TGTGCCAGCAGCTTACAACAGGGTGTTAATGAAAAACTGTTTTTT
cdr3_aa: CASSLQQGVNEKLFF

clone_size: .
v_call: TRBV28
j_call: TRBJ2-1
d_call: .
cdr3_nt: TGTGCCAGCAGCTCTAATGAGCAGTTCTTC
cdr3_aa: CASSSNEQFF

clone_size: once
v_call: TRBV19
j_call: TRBJ2-7
d_call: TRBD1
cdr3_nt: TGTGCCAGTAGCCCATGGACAGGGGGCTTGTACGAGCAGTACTTC
cdr3_aa: CASSPWTGGLYEQYF

clone_size: .
v_call: TRBV28
j_call: TRBJ2-7
d_call: .
cdr3_nt: TGTGCCAGCAGTCTGGGACTCCTCTTAAGCTCCTACGAGCAGTACTTC
cdr3_aa: CASSLGLLLSSYEQYF

clone_size: .
v_call: TRBV19
j_call: TRBJ1-4
d_call: .
cdr3_nt: TGTGCCAGTAGTAGAGGGCAGTACTATGAAAAACTGTTTTTT
cdr3_aa: CASSRGQYYEKLFF

clone_size: .
v_call: TRBV5-1
j_call: TRBJ2-1
d_call: TRBD1
cdr3_nt: TGCGCCAGCAGCGTTGGGGGAGGACAGGGATTAAAGCAGTTCTTC
cdr3_aa: CASSVGGGQGLKQFF

clone_size: .
v_call: TRBV7-2
j_call: TRBJ2-1
d_call: .
cdr3_nt: TGTGCCAGCAGCTTATCGAGCGGGACAACCTACAATGAGCAGTTCTTC
cdr3_aa: CASSLSSGTTYNEQFF

clone_size: once
v_call: TRBV5-5
j_call: TRBJ2-7
d_call: .
cdr3_nt: TGTGCCAGCAGCCTCTCGGGAGCGGGCGAGCAGTACTTC
cdr3_aa: CASSLSGAGEQYF

clone_size: medium-sized
v_call: TRBV19
j_call: TRBJ1-1
d_call: TRBD1
cdr3_nt: TGTGCCAGTAGGCCCGGGACAGGAAGGTTCGACACTGAAGCTTTCTTT
cdr3_aa: CASRPGTGRFDTEAFF